This passage covers 4 T cell receptor beta chains from one sample sequenced in a study of CD8 T cells in ankylosing spondylitis. TCRdb ran MiXCR on the 5' RACE reads and lists one entry per CDR3 protein. The sample carries around 150,000 distinct CDR3 sequences, about 7% recorded once. Sequencing input: blood, either unsorted or a sorted T cell fraction (not recorded which). Every receptor here comes from a female donor with ankylosing spondylitis or in good health (not recorded which).

At least ten counts were recorded for this clonotype. The rearrangement uses TRBV4-2 and TRBJ2-1; 10 bases fit TRBD1. Germline-derived CDR1 and CDR2 are LGHNA and YNFKEQ. V was pared by 4 bases and J by 3 bases, with 6 bases of the junction left unmatched. The CDR3 is 16 amino acids. The CDR3 region has the DNA TGTGCCAGCAGCCGGGACCGGGACAGGGGCTACAATGAGCAGTTCTTC. Translating gives CASSRDRDRGYNEQFF.

This clonotype was seen repeatedly, ten times or more. The chain has TRBV12-5 and TRBJ1-1, with D uncertain. Germline V gene sequence: CDR1 LGHNT, CDR2 FRNRAP. The CDR3 is made up of 12 amino acids. V was pared by 6 bases and J by 1 base, with 6 bases between. This CDR3 reads CASGRGNTEAFF. CDR3 nucleotide sequence: TGTGCTAGTGGCCGAGGGAACACTGAAGCTTTCTTT. Full variable domain (outside the CDR3, taken from reference TRBV12-5 and TRBJ1-1): DARVTQTPRHKVTEMGQEVTMRCQPILGHNTVFWYRQTMMQGLELLAYFRNRAPLDDSGMPKDRFSAEMPDATLATLKIQPSEPRDSAVYFCASGRGNTEAFFGQGTRLTVV.

This clonotype was observed a single time. A much larger clone lies a single base off, so this may be a read error. The rearrangement uses TRBV7-8 and TRBJ2-5; 7 bases map to TRBD2. The CDR3 spans 15 residues. Germline-derived CDR1 and CDR2 are SGHVS and FQNEAQ. CDR3 sequence reads: CVSSLAETSTETQYF. In DNA, the CDR3 is TGTGTCAGCAGCTTAGCGGAGACTAGCACGGAGACCCAGTACTTC.

Remarks on this clonotype: A junction end diverges from the germline sequence, so it may reflect a read error. CDR3 region: CTSSLSGGATNEQFF. The CDR3 nucleotides are TGTACCAGCAGTCTTAGCGGGGGGGCCACCAATGAGCAGTTCTTC. This chain connects TRBV12-3 or TRBV12-4 to TRBJ2-1, with TRBD2 matching over 11 bases. The CDR3 contains 15 residues.